The present T cell receptor beta chain was sequenced within a study of blood T cell repertoires in COVID-19. Study in general: PBMCs, B-cell-depleted T cells, or T cells provided the cDNA or gDNA that made up the material.

Participant age was about 18 to 89 years, and participants resided in roughly 25 US areas. Assignments of participants to cohorts depended upon their own reported clinical history. The V end lost 3 bases, the J end lost 5 bases, and 16 bases lay between the germline ends. The CDR3 length is 15 residues. Germline-derived CDR1 and CDR2 are SGHAT and FQNNGV. Methods used by the authors: By means of reference gene primer amplification, nucleated cell counts were estimated. The protocol was immunoSEQ multiplex PCR, while the TCRdb copy is restricted to in-frame clones and leaves out a portion. V, J and clone size were drawn from that table, and D and trimming were deduced from the DNA. The table records some 340,000 clones, roughly four fifths of them present only once.

The sample taken for sequencing was PBMCs or T cells enriched from blood (not recorded which). The TCR sequence derives from a woman in her forties or fifties who had recovered from COVID-19. V gene TRBV11-2 combines with J gene TRBJ1-2; TRBD1 is a possible D gene (5 bases). The CDR3 loop is CASSLGDGGRYGYTF. In nucleotides, the CDR3 is TGTGCCAGCAGCTTGGGGGACGGGGGGAGGTATGGCTACACCTTC.